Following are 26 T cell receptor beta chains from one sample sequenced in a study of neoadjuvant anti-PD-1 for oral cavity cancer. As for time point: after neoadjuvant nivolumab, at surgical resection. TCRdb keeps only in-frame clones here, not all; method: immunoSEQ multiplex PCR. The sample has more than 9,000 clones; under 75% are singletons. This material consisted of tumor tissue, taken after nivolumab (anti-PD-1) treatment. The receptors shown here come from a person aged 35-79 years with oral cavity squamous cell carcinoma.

The CDR3 region has the DNA TGTGCCAGCAGCCGCGACAGGGGAGCTTACGAGCAGTACTTC. This sequence encodes CASSRDRGAYEQYF. V is TRBV7-6 and J is TRBJ2-7; 8 positions match TRBD1. V gave up 5 bases and J gave up 4 bases; unmatched junction bases: 7. Germline V CDR1 and CDR2: SGHVS, FNYEAQ. CDR3 length equals 14 residues.

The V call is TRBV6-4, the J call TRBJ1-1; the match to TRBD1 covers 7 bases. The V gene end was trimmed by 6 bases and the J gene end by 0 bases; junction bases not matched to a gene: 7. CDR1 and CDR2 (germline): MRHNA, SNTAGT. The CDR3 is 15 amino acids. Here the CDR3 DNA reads TGTGCCAGCAGGAGGTCAGGACAGGTGAACACTGAAGCTTTCTTT. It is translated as CASRRSGQVNTEAFF.

The CDR3 DNA reads as TGTGCCAGCAGCTTGTCTAGCGGGGGGGCCAATGAGCAGTTCTTC. Translating gives CASSLSSGGANEQFF. The chain is built from TRBV5-5 and TRBJ2-1, with TRBD2 identical over 12 bases. Unmatched junction bases numbered 2, after V lost 1 base and J lost 6 bases. CDR1 is SGHKS, CDR2 YYEKEE, per germline (reference sequence). The CDR3 sequence is 15 residues long.

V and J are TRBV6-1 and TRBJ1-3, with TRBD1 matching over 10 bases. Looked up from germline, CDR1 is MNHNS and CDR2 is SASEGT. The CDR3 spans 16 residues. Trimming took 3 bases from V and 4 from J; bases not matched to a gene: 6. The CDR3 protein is CASSDAGTGVGNTIYF. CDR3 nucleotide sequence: TGTGCCAGCAGTGACGCCGGGACAGGGGTAGGAAACACCATATATTTT.

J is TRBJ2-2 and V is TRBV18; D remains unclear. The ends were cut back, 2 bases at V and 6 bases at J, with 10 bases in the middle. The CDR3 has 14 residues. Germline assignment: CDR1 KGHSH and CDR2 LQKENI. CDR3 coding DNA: TGTGCCAGCTCACCAGAAAGGGTAGCCGGGGAGCTGTTTTTT. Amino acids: CASSPERVAGELFF.

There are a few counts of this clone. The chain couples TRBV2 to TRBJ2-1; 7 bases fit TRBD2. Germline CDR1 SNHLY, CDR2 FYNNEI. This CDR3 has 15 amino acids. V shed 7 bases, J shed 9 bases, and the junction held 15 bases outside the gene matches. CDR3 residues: CASNGGDGATFEQFF. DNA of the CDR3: TGTGCCAGCAATGGGGGGGACGGAGCCACCTTTGAGCAGTTCTTC.

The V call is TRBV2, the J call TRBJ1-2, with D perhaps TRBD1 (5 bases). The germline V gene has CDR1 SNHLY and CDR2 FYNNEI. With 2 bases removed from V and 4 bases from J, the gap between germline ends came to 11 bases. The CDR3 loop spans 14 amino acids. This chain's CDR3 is CASSESEGSYGYTF. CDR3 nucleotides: TGTGCCAGCAGTGAAAGTGAGGGGAGCTATGGCTACACCTTC.

The CDR3 sequence is CAISEGTKRGSTDTQYF. The CDR3 DNA reads TGTGCCATCAGTGAGGGGACAAAGCGGGGTAGCACAGATACGCAGTATTTT. J is TRBJ2-3 and V is TRBV10-3; the D gene is possibly TRBD2 (7 bases). The germline gives CDR1 ENHRY, CDR2 SYGVKD. The CDR3 contains 17 residues. Between the trimmed V and J ends, which lost 2 bases and 0 bases, there was a span of 15 bases.

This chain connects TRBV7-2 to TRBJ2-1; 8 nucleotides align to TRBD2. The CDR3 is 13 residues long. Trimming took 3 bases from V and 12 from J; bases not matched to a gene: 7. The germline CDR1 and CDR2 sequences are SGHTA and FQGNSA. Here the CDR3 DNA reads TGTGCCAGCAGCTTTGGGCGGCGGGGGGTGCAGTTCTTC. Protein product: CASSFGRRGVQFF.

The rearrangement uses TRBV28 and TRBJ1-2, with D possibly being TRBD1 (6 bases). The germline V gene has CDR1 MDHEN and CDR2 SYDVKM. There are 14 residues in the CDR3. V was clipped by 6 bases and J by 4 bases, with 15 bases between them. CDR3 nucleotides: TGTGCCAGCAGCCTAGGGGGGGCCCCCTATGGCTACACCTTC. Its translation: CASSLGGAPYGYTF.

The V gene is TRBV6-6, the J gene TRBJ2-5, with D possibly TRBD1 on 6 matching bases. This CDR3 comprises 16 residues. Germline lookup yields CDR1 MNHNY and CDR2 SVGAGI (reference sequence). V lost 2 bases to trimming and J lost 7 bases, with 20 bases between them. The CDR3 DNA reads TGTGCCAGCAGTTACGGGGGAGACGGTAGCAGGGGGACCCAGTACTTC. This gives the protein CASSYGGDGSRGTQYF.

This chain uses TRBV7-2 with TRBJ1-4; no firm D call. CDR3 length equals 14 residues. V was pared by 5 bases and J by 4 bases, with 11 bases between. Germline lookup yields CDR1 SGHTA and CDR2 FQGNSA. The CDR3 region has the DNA TGTGCCAGCAGCGTCGGGGTTTATAATGAAAAACTGTTTTTT. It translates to CASSVGVYNEKLFF.

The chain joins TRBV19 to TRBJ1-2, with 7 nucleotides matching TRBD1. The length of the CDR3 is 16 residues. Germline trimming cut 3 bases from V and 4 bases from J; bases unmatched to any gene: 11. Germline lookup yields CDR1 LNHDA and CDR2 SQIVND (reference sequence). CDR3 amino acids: CASSISGQTISYGYTF. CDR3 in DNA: TGTGCCAGTAGTATTTCGGGACAGACAATCTCCTATGGCTACACCTTC.

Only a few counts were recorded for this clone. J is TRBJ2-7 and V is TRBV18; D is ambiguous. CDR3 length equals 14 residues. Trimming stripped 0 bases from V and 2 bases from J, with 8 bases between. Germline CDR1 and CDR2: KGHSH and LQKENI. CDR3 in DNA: TGTGCCAGCTCACCACCCCAGCGTCCCTACGAGCAGTACTTC. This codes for CASSPPQRPYEQYF.

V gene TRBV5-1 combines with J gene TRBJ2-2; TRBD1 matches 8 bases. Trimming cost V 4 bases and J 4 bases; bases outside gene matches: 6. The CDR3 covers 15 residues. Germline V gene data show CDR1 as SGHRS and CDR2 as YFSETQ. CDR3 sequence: CASSDDRGRTGELFF. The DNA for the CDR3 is TGCGCCAGCAGCGACGACAGGGGTCGCACCGGGGAGCTGTTTTTT.

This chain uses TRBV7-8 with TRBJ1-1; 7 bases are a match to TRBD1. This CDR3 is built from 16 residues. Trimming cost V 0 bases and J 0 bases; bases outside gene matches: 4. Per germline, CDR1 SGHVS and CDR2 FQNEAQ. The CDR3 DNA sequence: TGTGCCAGCAGCTTAGCGGACAGGAGGTTGAACACTGAAGCTTTCTTT. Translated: CASSLADRRLNTEAFF.

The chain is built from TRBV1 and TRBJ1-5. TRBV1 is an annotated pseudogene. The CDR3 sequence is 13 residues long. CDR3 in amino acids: CALEGRSNQPQHF. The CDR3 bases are TGCGCTTTGGAAGGGAGATCTAATCAGCCCCAGCATTTT.

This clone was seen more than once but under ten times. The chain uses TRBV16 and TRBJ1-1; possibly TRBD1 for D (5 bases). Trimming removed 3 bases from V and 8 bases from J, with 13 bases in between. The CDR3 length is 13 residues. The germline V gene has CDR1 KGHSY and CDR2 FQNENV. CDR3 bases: TGTGCCAGCAGCCAGCCCTCCGGGGCAGAAGCTTTCTTT. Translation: CASSQPSGAEAFF.

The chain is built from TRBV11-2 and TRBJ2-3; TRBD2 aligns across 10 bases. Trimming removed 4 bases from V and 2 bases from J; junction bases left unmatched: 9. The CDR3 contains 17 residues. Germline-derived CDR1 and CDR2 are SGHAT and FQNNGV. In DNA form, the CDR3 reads TGTGCCAGCAGCTGGGAGCCAGCGGGGGGGTACACAGATACGCAGTATTTT. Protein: CASSWEPAGGYTDTQYF.

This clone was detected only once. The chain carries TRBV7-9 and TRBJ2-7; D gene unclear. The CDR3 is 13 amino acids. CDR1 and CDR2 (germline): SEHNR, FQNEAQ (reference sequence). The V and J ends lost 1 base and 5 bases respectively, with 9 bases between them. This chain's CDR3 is CASSLGTANEQYF. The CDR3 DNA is TGTGCCAGCAGCTTAGGGACGGCTAACGAGCAGTACTTC.

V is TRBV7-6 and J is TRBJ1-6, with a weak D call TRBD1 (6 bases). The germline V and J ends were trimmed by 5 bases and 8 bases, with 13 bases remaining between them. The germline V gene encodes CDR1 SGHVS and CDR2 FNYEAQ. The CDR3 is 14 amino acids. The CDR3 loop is CASSATGWDSPLHF. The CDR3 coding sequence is TGTGCCAGCAGCGCGACAGGTTGGGATTCACCCCTCCACTTT.

The CDR3 spells CASSLLYDRRAGELFF. The CDR3 nucleotides read TGTGCCAGCAGTTTATTGTACGACAGGCGGGCCGGGGAGCTGTTTTTT. V gene TRBV28 combines with J gene TRBJ2-2; D may be TRBD1 (6 bases). Germline loops: CDR1 MDHEN, CDR2 SYDVKM. CDR3 length: 16 amino acids. The germline V and J ends were trimmed by 1 base and 6 bases, with 15 bases remaining between them.

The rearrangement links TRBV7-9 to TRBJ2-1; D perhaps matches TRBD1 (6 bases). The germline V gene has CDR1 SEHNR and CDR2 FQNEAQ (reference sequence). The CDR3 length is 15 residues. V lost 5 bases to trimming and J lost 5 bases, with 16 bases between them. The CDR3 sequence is CASSPAGTTNNEQFF. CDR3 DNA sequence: TGTGCCAGCAGCCCTGCCGGGACAACTAACAATGAGCAGTTCTTC.

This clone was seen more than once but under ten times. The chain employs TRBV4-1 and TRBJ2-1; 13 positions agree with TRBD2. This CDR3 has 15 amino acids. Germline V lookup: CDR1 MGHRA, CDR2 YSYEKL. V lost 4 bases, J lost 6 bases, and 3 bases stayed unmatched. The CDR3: CASSLGTSGINEQFF. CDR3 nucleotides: TGCGCCAGCAGCCTCGGGACTAGCGGGATCAATGAGCAGTTCTTC.

DNA for the CDR3: TGTGCCAGCACCCTGCGGGTCACAGATACGCAGTATTTT. It is translated as CASTLRVTDTQYF. The chain has TRBV7-9 and TRBJ2-3; D might be TRBD2 (5 bases). V gave up 7 bases and J gave up 2 bases, with 10 bases separating them. The germline CDR1 and CDR2 sequences are SEHNR and FQNEAQ (reference sequence). The CDR3 sequence is 13 residues long.

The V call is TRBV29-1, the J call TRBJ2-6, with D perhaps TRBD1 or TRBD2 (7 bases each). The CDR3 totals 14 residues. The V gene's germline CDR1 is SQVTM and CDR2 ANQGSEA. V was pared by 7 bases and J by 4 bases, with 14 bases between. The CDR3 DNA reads TGCAGCGCCGGGGGAGGGGGCGGGGCCAACGTCCTGACTTTC. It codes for CSAGGGGGANVLTF.